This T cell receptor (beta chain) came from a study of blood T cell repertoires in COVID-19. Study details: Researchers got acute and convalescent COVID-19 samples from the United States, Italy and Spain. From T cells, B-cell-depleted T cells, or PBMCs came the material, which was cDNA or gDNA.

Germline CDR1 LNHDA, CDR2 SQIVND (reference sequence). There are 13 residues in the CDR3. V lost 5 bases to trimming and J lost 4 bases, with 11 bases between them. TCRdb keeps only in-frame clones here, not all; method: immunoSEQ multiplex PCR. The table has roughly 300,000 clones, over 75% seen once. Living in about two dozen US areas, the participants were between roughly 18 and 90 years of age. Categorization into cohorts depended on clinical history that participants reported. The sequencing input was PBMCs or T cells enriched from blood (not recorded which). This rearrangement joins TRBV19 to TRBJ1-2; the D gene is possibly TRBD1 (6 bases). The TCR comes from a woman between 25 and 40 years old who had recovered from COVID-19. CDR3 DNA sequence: TGTGCCAGTAGTCATGGGGGCGCCTATGGCTACACCTTC. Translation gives CASSHGGAYGYTF.